This T cell receptor (beta chain) was identified in a study of beta chain features in type 1 diabetes. This clone showed up just a few times. Its specificity is not known. Study-wide results and caveats: More deletions and fewer insertions at VDJ junctions were seen in type 1 diabetes patients. Moderately but significantly shorter TCRB CDR3s were found in Type 1 diabetes patients in all four CD4+ subsets.

What was sequenced were expressed TCRB transcripts, since all of the isolated RNA had been reverse transcribed. Clones were read by immunoSEQ multiplex PCR, and TCRdb kept only the in-frame ones, dropping some. This table has around 650,000 clones, 12% appearing once. The CDR3 runs 14 residues. Germline loops: CDR1 GTSNPN, CDR2 SVGIG (reference sequence). V was pared by 7 bases and J by 8 bases, with 13 bases of the junction left unmatched. The clonotype originates from a man aged 30 to 45 with type 1 diabetes. Specimen: naive CD4+ T cells from blood. The chain links TRBV30 to TRBJ1-4, with TRBD1 matching over 7 bases. CDR3 bases: TGTGCCTCAAAATTACAGGGGACTTGGGAAAAACTGTTTTTT. It is translated as CASKLQGTWEKLFF.